The rows below give T cell receptor beta chains drawn from one sample of a study of blood T cell repertoires in COVID-19. Repertoires were generated with immunoSEQ multiplex PCR, while TCRdb's copy carries only in-frame clones and drops some. The sample carries around 210,000 clones, 84% recorded once. Sequenced material: peripheral blood. The receptors stem from a human donor in a cohort sampled during active COVID-19. The CDR3 runs from the conserved cysteine through the conserved F or W. D genes are given only for firm matches. Part of the rows lack a size; the others show once, few, many or a class for expanded clones.

j_call v_call d_call clone_size cdr3_aa cdr3_nt
TRBJ2-7 TRBV27 . few CASSLSWSSYEQYF TGTGCCAGCAGTTTGTCCTGGAGCTCCTACGAGCAGTACTTC
TRBJ1-5 TRBV5-6 . . CASSFRPMRQVRDQPQHF TGTGCCAGCAGCTTTCGGCCGATGAGACAGGTTAGGGATCAGCCCCAGCATTTT
TRBJ2-1 TRBV19 TRBD2 . CASRTSGRSEQFF TGTGCCAGTCGGACTAGCGGGAGGAGTGAGCAGTTCTTC
TRBJ2-7 TRBV7-2 TRBD2 . CASSLWASGSYEQYF TGTGCCAGCAGCTTATGGGCTAGCGGGAGTTACGAGCAGTACTTC
TRBJ2-1 TRBV11-2 TRBD2 . CASSLISGGVEQFF TGTGCCAGCAGCTTAATTAGCGGGGGGGTTGAGCAGTTCTTC
TRBJ1-1 TRBV4-1 . . CASSRQDIGGTEAFF TGCGCCAGCAGTCGCCAAGATATAGGGGGCACTGAAGCTTTCTTT
TRBJ1-6 TRBV7-9 . . CASSLSEAGNSPLHF TGTGCCAGCAGCTTATCCGAGGCAGGGAATTCACCCCTCCACTTT
TRBJ1-5 TRBV7-2 . . CASSLHQADISNQPQHF TGTGCCAGCAGCTTACACCAGGCGGACATTAGCAATCAGCCCCAGCATTTT
TRBJ1-3 TRBV6-5 . . CASSLGGAYSGNTIYF TGTGCCAGCAGTTTGGGGGGGGCCTACTCTGGAAACACCATATATTTT
TRBJ2-5 TRBV6-5 . . CASRGAGETQYF TGTGCCAGCAGGGGGGCGGGAGAGACCCAGTACTTC
TRBJ2-1 TRBV25-1 . . CASRSSQDEQFF TGTGCCAGCAGGTCCTCACAGGATGAGCAGTTCTTC
TRBJ2-1 TRBV9 TRBD2 . CASSPRLAGNYNEQFF TGTGCCAGCAGCCCCCGACTAGCGGGGAACTACAATGAGCAGTTCTTC
TRBJ1-1 TRBV7-9 TRBD1 . CASRAGDRGAEAFF TGTGCCAGCAGAGCCGGGGACAGGGGTGCTGAAGCTTTCTTT
TRBJ2-1 TRBV18 TRBD2 . CASSRETSGRRYEQFF TGTGCCAGCTCGCGAGAGACTAGCGGGAGGAGGTATGAGCAGTTCTTC
TRBJ1-2 TRBV10-2 . . CASSDPIRGANYGYTF TGCGCCAGCAGTGACCCCATCAGGGGAGCTAACTATGGCTACACCTTC
TRBJ2-2 TRBV5-1 . . CASSFEIGGITGELFF TGCGCCAGCAGCTTCGAAATAGGAGGTATCACCGGGGAGCTGTTTTTT
TRBJ2-7 TRBV3-1/TRBV3-2 TRBD2 . CASSRPTSGTYEQYF TGTGCCAGCAGCCGACCGACTAGCGGGACTTACGAGCAGTACTTC
TRBJ2-1 TRBV28 . . CASIDGTGNNEQFF TGTGCCAGCATTGATGGGACTGGTAACAATGAGCAGTTCTTC
TRBJ2-7 TRBV6-5 TRBD2 . CASSTLAGPHEQYF TGTGCCAGCAGTACCCTAGCGGGACCCCACGAGCAGTACTTC
TRBJ2-7 TRBV25-1 TRBD2 . CASSGSGGHEQYF TGTGCCAGCAGTGGTAGCGGGGGCCACGAGCAGTACTTC
TRBJ2-7 TRBV27 . many CASKYGFLDYEQYF TGTGCCAGCAAATACGGGTTCTTGGACTACGAGCAGTACTTC
TRBJ2-5 TRBV20-1 . . CSASSIQETQYF TGCAGTGCTAGTAGCATACAAGAGACCCAGTACTTC
TRBJ1-1 TRBV6-1 . . CASSEGLRGNTEAFF TGTGCCAGCAGTGAAGGGCTCAGGGGAAACACTGAAGCTTTCTTT
TRBJ1-5 TRBV3-1/TRBV3-2 TRBD1 . CASSRHRGDQPQHF TGTGCCAGCAGCCGACACAGGGGAGACCAGCCCCAGCATTTT
TRBJ2-1 TRBV28 TRBD2 . CASSFRLAGVRNEQFF TGTGCCAGCAGTTTTAGGCTAGCGGGAGTGAGAAATGAGCAGTTCTTC
TRBJ2-5 TRBV4-2 . . CASSGLFQETQYF TGTGCCAGCAGCGGACTGTTCCAAGAGACCCAGTACTTC
TRBJ2-1 TRBV27 . . CASSFGGVPYNEQFF TGTGCCAGCAGTTTTGGCGGGGTCCCCTACAATGAGCAGTTCTTC
TRBJ2-7 TRBV5-1 TRBD1 . CASSLTGVWNEQYF TGCGCCAGCAGCTTGACAGGGGTCTGGAACGAGCAGTACTTC
TRBJ2-1 TRBV7-6 TRBD2 . CASSSQLAGGYNEQFF TGTGCCAGCAGCTCCCAACTAGCGGGAGGGTACAATGAGCAGTTCTTC
TRBJ2-7 TRBV4-1 TRBD2 once CASSQASGRAGYEQYF TGCGCCAGCAGCCAAGCCAGCGGGAGGGCCGGGTACGAGCAGTACTTC
TRBJ1-2 TRBV11-3 TRBD1 . CASSFTNLRQGRNYGYTF TGTGCCAGCAGCTTTACAAATTTGAGACAGGGTCGCAACTATGGCTACACCTTC
TRBJ1-1 TRBV11-3 . . CASSPGRGSAFF TGTGCCAGCAGCCCAGGCCGGGGGTCCGCTTTCTTT
TRBJ1-1 TRBV3-1/TRBV3-2 . few CASSTGGGTEAFF TGTGCCAGCAGCACGGGTGGGGGGACTGAAGCTTTCTTT
TRBJ1-3 TRBV15 . . CATSREGGAGRNTIYF TGTGCCACCAGCAGAGAAGGAGGGGCAGGGAGAAACACCATATATTTT
TRBJ2-3 TRBV6-5 TRBD2 . CASSYSGLAGPDTQYF TGTGCCAGCAGTTACTCGGGACTAGCGGGACCGGATACGCAGTATTTT
TRBJ2-4 TRBV2 TRBD1 . CASSVQGARAKNIQYF TGTGCCAGCAGTGTACAGGGGGCGCGAGCCAAAAACATTCAGTACTTC
TRBJ1-2 TRBV5-4 . few CASSLGGNYGYTF TGTGCCAGCAGCTTGGGCGGCAACTATGGCTACACCTTC
TRBJ2-7 TRBV5-5 TRBD1 . CASSATGGIDEQYF TGTGCCAGCAGCGCGACAGGGGGGATCGACGAGCAGTACTTC
TRBJ2-7 TRBV2 TRBD2 . CASSGGLAGYEQYF TGTGCCAGCAGTGGGGGACTAGCGGGCTACGAGCAGTACTTC
TRBJ2-1 TRBV9 . . CASSVATRRGDSYNEQFF TGTGCCAGCAGCGTAGCTACAAGGAGAGGAGACTCATACAATGAGCAGTTCTTC
TRBJ2-3 TRBV9 . . CASSVGRVGNRDTQYF TGTGCCAGCAGCGTAGGAAGGGTGGGTAACAGGGATACGCAGTATTTT
TRBJ1-1 TRBV30 . . CAWSVSYTEAFF TGTGCCTGGAGTGTGTCCTACACTGAAGCTTTCTTT
TRBJ2-2 TRBV10-3 . . CAIKGATTNTGELFF TGTGCCATCAAAGGGGCCACGACGAACACCGGGGAGCTGTTTTTT
TRBJ2-1 TRBV4-1 TRBD2 . CASSQLGRLAVNEQFF TGCGCCAGCAGCCAATTAGGGAGACTAGCAGTTAATGAGCAGTTCTTC
TRBJ2-3 TRBV27 . . CASSLYRGSTDTQYF TGTGCCAGCAGTTTATATCGGGGGAGCACAGATACGCAGTATTTT
TRBJ2-7 TRBV11-2 TRBD1 few CASSGRDRVFYEQYF TGTGCCAGCAGCGGCCGGGACAGGGTGTTCTACGAGCAGTACTTC
TRBJ2-5 TRBV12-3/TRBV12-4 TRBD1 . CASSTGGVETQYF TGTGCCAGCAGTACAGGGGGCGTCGAGACCCAGTACTTC
TRBJ2-7 TRBV28 . . CASSLGASYEQYF TGTGCCAGCAGTTTAGGTGCCAGTTACGAGCAGTACTTC
TRBJ1-1 TRBV3-1/TRBV3-2 . . CASSHRRSEAFF TGTGCCAGCAGCCATCGTAGATCTGAAGCTTTCTTT
TRBJ2-7 TRBV4-1 . . CASSQSLAPRGEQYF TGCGCCAGCAGCCAATCCTTAGCCCCCCGGGGCGAGCAGTACTTC
TRBJ2-1 TRBV21-1 . . CASSNPGACSYNEQFF TGTGCCAGCAGCAATCCAGGGGCCTGCTCCTACAATGAGCAGTTCTTC